Presented here are 3 T cell receptor beta chains from one specimen sequenced in a study of beta chain features in type 1 diabetes. Of the isolated RNA, all was reverse transcribed, and so the sequenced material was expressed TCRB transcripts. Generated by immunoSEQ multiplex PCR, the TCRdb table keeps only in-frame clones and is missing some. Of 900,000 or so clones detected, 15% to 20% appear once; the ten largest clones hold around 0.02%. Material: naive CD4+ T cells from blood. Source of these receptors: a woman aged 18-29 years in good health.

This rearrangement joins TRBV5-1 to TRBJ2-5, with D maybe TRBD2 (6 bases). CDR3 length equals 17 residues. Germline V gene lookup returns CDR1 SGHRS and CDR2 YFSETQ. Trimming removed 0 bases from V and 5 bases from J, with 20 bases in between. The DNA of the CDR3 is TGCGCCAGCAGCTTGGCCATCCGGGACCTAGGAGGGGAGACCCAGTACTTC. Its translation is CASSLAIRDLGGETQYF.

The chain employs TRBV5-3 and TRBJ1-1; the match to TRBD1 covers 8 bases. TRBV5-3 is marked as an open reading frame, function uncertain. V was clipped by 3 bases and J by 3 bases; unmatched bases: 7. This CDR3 has 15 residues. This CDR3 is CARSSRTGSDTEAFF. The CDR3 DNA sequence: TGTGCCAGAAGCTCCCGGACAGGGAGCGACACTGAAGCTTTCTTT.

This chain connects TRBV28 to TRBJ2-5; D is unresolved. Germline V gives CDR1 MDHEN, CDR2 SYDVKM. The CDR3 consists of 13 residues. The V end was cut by 3 bases, the J end by 5 bases, with 10 bases between. The CDR3 protein is CASSFPPVETQYF. CDR3 DNA: TGTGCCAGCAGTTTCCCCCCGGTGGAGACCCAGTACTTC.